The T cell receptor (beta chain) described here comes from a study of CD8+ T cells in alopecia areata. Extracted RNA was reverse transcribed, and the resulting cDNA served as sequencing template. Measured with immunoSEQ multiplex PCR; TCRdb has only the in-frame clones, and not every one. The data show about 190,000 clones, 60% seen once. Regarding the study as a whole: An increase in clonality over normal scalp was evident in lesional scalp, especially alopecia totalis/universalis.

V was pared by 6 bases and J by 2 bases, with 13 bases between. CDR3 length: 13 amino acids. Germline CDR1 is SQVTM and CDR2 is ANQGSEA. Worth noting for this clone: Its antigen is unknown.

Treatment here: oral pan-JAK inhibitor, 5-10 mg twice daily. The sequence came from a human donor with alopecia areata. The sequencing here drew on CD4+ T cells sorted from blood, taken at week 24, from a patient treated with tofacitinib. This rearrangement joins TRBV29-1 to TRBJ2-5, with D possibly being TRBD1 (6 bases). The CDR3 sequence: CSVTRTAQETQYF. The CDR3 bases are TGCAGCGTGACCAGGACAGCGCAAGAGACCCAGTACTTC.